This T cell receptor beta chain was retrieved from a study of response to subunit inactivated influenza vaccine. MiXCR was run by TCRdb on the RT-PCR reads, yielding one entry per CDR3 protein. Of about 780,000 distinct CDR3 sequences listed, about 18% are singletons. The CDR3 is 13 amino acids. Deletions cut 6 bases from V and 3 bases from J, with 12 bases between. Per germline, CDR1 MNHEY and CDR2 SVGEGT. In its sample, this clonotype was seen a few times. Sequenced here: PBMCs from blood, sampled more than 4 days after vaccination. This chain uses TRBV6-2 or TRBV6-3 with TRBJ2-7; perhaps TRBD1 as D (6 bases). The clonotype originates from a man between 45 and 60 years old who received an inactivated influenza vaccine. This chain's CDR3 is CASSVTGYYEQYF. CDR3 bases: TGTGCCAGCAGCGTTACAGGGTACTACGAGCAGTACTTC.